Presented here are 25 T cell receptor beta chains from one specimen sequenced in a study of cytomegalovirus exposure and HLA in healthy donors. Vbeta (60) and Jbeta (13) primers were used in the PCR. Measured with immunoSEQ multiplex PCR; TCRdb has only the in-frame clones, and not every one. The sample lists a few hundred thousand clones, roughly 80% occurring once. Sequencing was performed on PBMCs. The receptors were gathered from a girl between 2 and 10 years old in good health and CMV-seronegative.

The chain is built from TRBV15 and TRBJ1-1, with D unresolved. The CDR3 spans 13 residues. Germline CDR1 is LNHNV and CDR2 is YYDKDF (reference sequence). Trimming stripped 2 bases from V and 3 bases from J, with 7 bases between. Here the CDR3 DNA reads TGTGCCACCAGCAGAACGGTGGACACTGAAGCTTTCTTT. It is translated as CATSRTVDTEAFF.

The chain is built from TRBV7-2 and TRBJ1-1; no reliable D call. CDR1 SGHTA and CDR2 FQGNSA come from the germline V gene. Trimming removed 1 base at V and 0 bases at J, with 12 bases between. The CDR3 runs 16 residues. CDR3: CASSLDAGALNTEAFF. The CDR3 coding sequence is TGTGCCAGCAGCTTAGATGCGGGAGCCCTGAACACTGAAGCTTTCTTT.

V usage is TRBV11-2 and J usage is TRBJ2-1; D unresolved. V shed 1 base and J shed 12 bases, with 7 bases lying between them. The CDR3 has 11 amino acids. Germline CDR1 reads SGHAT; CDR2 reads FQNNGV. CDR3 in amino acids: CASSLGPGQFF. The CDR3 coding sequence is TGTGCCAGCAGCTTAGGCCCAGGGCAGTTCTTC. Using reference TRBV11-2 and TRBJ2-1 for the parts outside the CDR3, the full variable domain is EAGVAQSPRYKIIEKRQSVAFWCNPISGHATLYWYQQILGQGPKLLIQFQNNGVVDDSQLPKDRFSAERLKGVDSTLKIQPAKLEDSAVYLCASSLGPGQFFGPGTRLTVL.

V and J are TRBV25-1 and TRBJ1-3; D gene ambiguous. This CDR3 has 15 amino acids. Germline loops: CDR1 MGHDK, CDR2 SYGVNS. Trimming removed 3 bases at V and 0 bases at J, with 9 bases between. Here the CDR3 reads CASSDPLGSGNTIYF. In DNA form, the CDR3 reads TGTGCCAGCAGTGACCCACTAGGCTCTGGAAACACCATATATTTT.

This sequence joins TRBV7-9 and TRBJ2-5; TRBD2 is a possible D gene (5 bases). Trimming pared 5 bases from V and 7 bases from J, leaving 17 bases between. This CDR3 spans 14 amino acids. Germline CDR1 and CDR2: SEHNR and FQNEAQ (reference sequence). Here the CDR3 DNA reads TGTGCCAGCAGCGCAGAGAGGACTCGTGGGACCCAGTACTTC. This encodes CASSAERTRGTQYF. Based on the CDR3 plus reference TRBV7-9 and TRBJ2-5, the full variable domain is DTGVSQNPRHKITKRGQNVTFRCDPISEHNRLYWYRQTLGQGPEFLTYFQNEAQLEKSRLLSDRFSAERPKGSFSTLEIQRTEQGDSAMYLCASSAERTRGTQYFGPGTRLLVL.

The chain combines TRBV25-1 with TRBJ2-2, with 9 nucleotides matching TRBD2. V dropped 6 bases and J dropped 6; count of bases not matched to a gene: 8. The CDR3 is 15 residues long. CDR1 and CDR2 from the germline V gene are MGHDK and SYGVNS. CDR3: CASSGLARVAGELFF. DNA of the CDR3: TGTGCCAGCAGCGGACTAGCGAGGGTGGCCGGGGAGCTGTTTTTT.

The chain has TRBV7-2 and TRBJ2-7; 13 bases are shared with TRBD2. There are 15 residues in the CDR3. CDR1 and CDR2 (germline): SGHTA, FQGNSA. The ends lost 0 bases at V and 6 bases at J; junction bases unmatched: 2. Written as DNA, the CDR3 is TGTGCCAGCAGCTTAGCTGGGACTAGCGGGATCGAGCAGTACTTC. Its translation: CASSLAGTSGIEQYF.

The chain links TRBV9 to TRBJ2-1, with D maybe TRBD2 (7 bases). The CDR3 spans 13 residues. The V end lost 0 bases, the J end lost 14 bases, and 15 bases lay between the germline ends. Per germline, CDR1 SGDLS and CDR2 YYNGEE. CDR3 sequence reads: CASSVDLAGAEFF. CDR3 DNA: TGTGCCAGCAGCGTAGACCTTGCGGGGGCTGAGTTCTTC. Filled out from reference TRBV9 and TRBJ2-1, the complete variable domain reads DSGVTQTPKHLITATGQRVTLRCSPRSGDLSVYWYQQSLDQGLQFLIQYYNGEERAKGNILERFSAQQFPDLHSELNLSSLELGDSALYFCASSVDLAGAEFFGPGTRLTVL.

The V and J genes are TRBV10-3 and TRBJ1-1; D gene uncertain. CDR3 size: 14 residues. The germline gives CDR1 ENHRY, CDR2 SYGVKD. V lost 4 bases to trimming and J lost 2 bases, with 11 bases between them. The CDR3 nucleotides read TGTGCCATCAGTGGAACAGAAGCTAACACTGAAGCTTTCTTT. As protein: CAISGTEANTEAFF.

This chain joins TRBV6-5 and TRBJ1-6; no reliable D call. Germline CDR1 MNHEY, CDR2 SVGAGI. V dropped 3 bases and J dropped 7 bases, with 13 bases sitting between them. This CDR3 has 15 residues. CDR3 residues: CASSYNIWANSPLHF. The CDR3, as DNA: TGTGCCAGCAGTTATAACATCTGGGCCAATTCACCCCTCCACTTT.

This clone was counted between two and nine times. This chain uses TRBV27 with TRBJ1-2, with TRBD1 identical over 12 bases. CDR3 length: 16 residues. The germline gives CDR1 MNHEY, CDR2 SMNVEV (reference sequence). The ends lost 6 bases at V and 7 bases at J; junction bases unmatched: 12. DNA for the CDR3: TGTGCCAGCAGGGGGGGGAGGGGACAGGGGGCGCTTGGCTACACCTTC. Amino acids: CASRGGRGQGALGYTF.

The chain uses TRBV27 and TRBJ2-1; 10 bases line up with TRBD1. Germline trimming cut 5 bases from V and 1 base from J; bases unmatched to any gene: 8. In germline, CDR1 is MNHEY, CDR2 SMNVEV (reference sequence). There are 17 residues in the CDR3. The CDR3 DNA reads as TGTGCCAGCAGTGGGGGACAGGGGTCGGGGTCCTACAATGAGCAGTTCTTC. Translated: CASSGGQGSGSYNEQFF.

The chain carries TRBV7-3 and TRBJ1-2, with 9 bases identical to TRBD1. The CDR3 is 15 amino acids. V was clipped by 3 bases and J by 3 bases; unmatched bases: 5. Germline CDR1 and CDR2: SGHTA and FQGTGA. CDR3 loop: CASSLTGGSDYGYTF. In DNA, the CDR3 is TGTGCCAGCAGCTTGACAGGGGGTTCGGACTATGGCTACACCTTC.

This rearrangement joins TRBV5-1 to TRBJ2-1; TRBD2 matches at 11 bases. This CDR3 is 16 amino acids long. The germline V gene encodes CDR1 SGHRS and CDR2 YFSETQ. Trimming cost V 5 bases and J 5 bases; bases outside gene matches: 9. CDR3 amino acids: CASSPELAGENNEQFF. The CDR3 bases are TGCGCCAGCAGTCCTGAACTAGCGGGGGAGAACAATGAGCAGTTCTTC.

The CDR3 DNA reads as TGTGCCAGCAGCCCACAACCGGACAGGGAATCCGAGCAGTACTTC. Residues: CASSPQPDRESEQYF. The chain links TRBV11-2 to TRBJ2-7, with 8 bases that match TRBD1. J gave up 6 bases and V 5 bases, and 12 bases lay outside the gene matches. The length of the CDR3 is 15 residues. Germline CDR1 SGHAT, CDR2 FQNNGV.

The rearrangement uses TRBV30 and TRBJ1-5; D not certain. Trimming left V 4 bases short and J 6 bases short, with 13 bases between. This CDR3 contains 13 residues. In germline, CDR1 is GTSNPN, CDR2 SVGIG (reference sequence). The CDR3 coding sequence is TGTGCCTGGACTAACCAGGCGGGTCAGCCCCAGCATTTT. Translation gives CAWTNQAGQPQHF.

V gene TRBV6-4 combines with J gene TRBJ1-1; 10 bases line up with TRBD1. J lost 7 bases, V lost 5 bases, and 10 bases had no gene match. CDR3 size: 15 residues. From germline, CDR1 is MRHNA and CDR2 SNTAGT. The CDR3 loop reads CASSPTGQGVGEAFF. The CDR3 nucleotides are TGTGCCAGCAGTCCCACCGGACAGGGGGTTGGTGAAGCTTTCTTT.

The chain links TRBV6-1 to TRBJ1-2; D is uncertain. This CDR3 is built from 15 residues. V was clipped by 6 bases and J by 2 bases, with 16 bases between them. Germline assignment: CDR1 MNHNS and CDR2 SASEGT. CDR3 nucleotides: TGTGCCAGCAGAGACTTCCGGCAGAACAACTATGGCTACACCTTC. Translating it yields CASRDFRQNNYGYTF.

The V and J genes are TRBV2 and TRBJ2-7; D not certain. The CDR3 has 12 residues. The V gene's germline CDR1 is SNHLY and CDR2 FYNNEI. Between the trimmed V and J ends, which lost 1 base and 7 bases, there was a span of 8 bases. In nucleotides, the CDR3 is TGTGCCAGCAGTGAAGATCCCCTGGAGCAGTACTTC. Residues: CASSEDPLEQYF.

The chain has TRBV7-2 and TRBJ2-7; tentatively, D is TRBD2 (5 bases). V lost 5 bases and J lost 0, with 8 bases in between. The CDR3 totals 13 residues. Germline CDR1 SGHTA, CDR2 FQGNSA. The CDR3: CASSTGNSYEQYF. In DNA form, the CDR3 reads TGTGCCAGCAGCACCGGGAACTCCTACGAGCAGTACTTC.

This chain joins TRBV6-1 and TRBJ2-7; the match to TRBD1 covers 7 bases. Germline loops: CDR1 MNHNS, CDR2 SASEGT. The V segment lost 2 bases and the J segment 3 bases; nucleotides outside the gene matches: 7. The CDR3 loop spans 15 amino acids. Here the CDR3 reads CASSEHPTGNYEQYF. The DNA for the CDR3 is TGTGCCAGCAGTGAACACCCGACAGGGAACTACGAGCAGTACTTC.

This clone was recorded once. The rearrangement uses TRBV30 and TRBJ2-3, with 10 bases matching TRBD2. V was clipped by 2 bases and J by 1 base; unmatched bases: 3. CDR1 is GTSNPN, CDR2 SVGIG, per germline (reference sequence). The CDR3 extends over 15 amino acids. The CDR3 loop reads CAWSPGTSGTDTQYF. The CDR3, as DNA: TGTGCCTGGAGTCCCGGGACTAGCGGCACAGATACGCAGTATTTT.

The chain combines TRBV4-1 with TRBJ1-1; TRBD1 might be the D (5 bases). Germline-derived CDR1 and CDR2 are MGHRA and YSYEKL. The CDR3 has 19 residues. Trimming stripped 5 bases from V and 0 bases from J, with 25 bases between. Here the CDR3 reads CASSNPSRASTQMNTEAFF. CDR3 sequence (DNA): TGCGCCAGCAGCAATCCCAGCAGGGCCTCGACTCAAATGAACACTGAAGCTTTCTTT.

This chain joins TRBV5-1 and TRBJ2-5; D uncertain. The CDR3 length is 14 residues. Trimming left V 3 bases short and J 3 bases short, with 12 bases between. Germline V lookup: CDR1 SGHRS, CDR2 YFSETQ. The CDR3 protein is CASSSSVPKETQYF. Here the CDR3 DNA reads TGCGCCAGCAGCTCTAGTGTACCCAAAGAGACCCAGTACTTC.

The count of this clone is one. The rearrangement joins TRBV9 to TRBJ1-5; D gene uncertain. The CDR3 spans 14 residues. With 0 bases removed from V and 6 bases from J, the gap between germline ends came to 10 bases. The germline V gene encodes CDR1 SGDLS and CDR2 YYNGEE. The CDR3 is CASSVGGGGQPQHF. The CDR3 coding sequence is TGTGCCAGCAGCGTAGGGGGAGGCGGTCAGCCCCAGCATTTT.